The present TCR beta chain was sequenced within a study of beta chain features in type 1 diabetes. V shed 3 bases and J 3 bases; nucleotides not matched to a gene: 8. The CDR3 has 16 residues. The germline V gene has CDR1 LNHNV and CDR2 YYDKDF (reference sequence). In regard to this clone: Its antigen is not identified.

Whole-study findings and limits: There was a moderate but significant shortening of TCRB CDR3s in all four CD4+ subsets of Type 1 diabetes patients.

Expressed TCRB transcripts were sequenced, since all the RNA that had been isolated was reverse transcribed. The data were produced by immunoSEQ multiplex PCR, yet TCRdb's version contains in-frame clones alone and is incomplete. This table holds some 360,000 clones, over 8.5% found once. The rearrangement links TRBV15 to TRBJ1-1; 9 positions agree with TRBD1. This TCR was recovered from a man younger than 40 with type 1 diabetes. The sequencing input was central memory CD4+ T cells from blood. As DNA, the CDR3 is TGTGCCACCAGCAGGGGACAGGGCGAGGGGGACACTGAAGCTTTCTTT. Protein: CATSRGQGEGDTEAFF.